This TCR beta chain was obtained from a study of T cell repertoires in cytomegalovirus infection. This CDR3 comprises 14 residues. The germline V gene encodes CDR1 SGHVS and CDR2 FNYEAQ. V gave up 3 bases and J gave up 8 bases, with 13 bases separating them. This clonotype was detected a few times. What it binds is unknown. TCRdb reprocessed the reads with MiXCR, giving one entry per CDR3 protein. The sample has 200,000 to 250,000 distinct CDR3 sequences, around 40% seen once; the top ten hold approximately 59%. The specimen was CD8+ T cells from cultured PBMCs, collected from culture after CMV antigen stimulation. The sequence was obtained from a human donor in good health (CMV status not recorded). Some clones in this sample may be carry-over from other donors' samples. The rearrangement links TRBV7-6 to TRBJ1-4; D is uncertain. The CDR3 loop reads CASSLVLGPEKLFF. CDR3 DNA: TGTGCCAGCAGCTTGGTACTTGGGCCCGAAAAACTGTTTTTT.